This passage covers 9 T cell receptor beta chains from one sample sequenced in a study of T cell repertoires in cytomegalovirus infection (dated by TCRdb to the late 2010s). No cognate antigen is known for these TCRs. The sequencer listed for this sample is Illumina HiSeq 1500. TCRdb reprocessed the public reads (quality trimming at Q25 with fastp, clone calling with MiXCR) and kept in-frame beta chains. When rows share a CDR3 protein, they turn into one entry using the most common DNA and genes. This sample has around 900,000 distinct CDR3 sequences in its table, and less than 35% of those were observed once. Over 11% of the sample is held by the ten biggest clonotypes. What this sample's treatment or condition label stands for: in vitro stimulation with specific CMV peptide epitopes to enrich CMV-specific T cells. This sample comprised cultured CD8+ T cells from PBMCs, obtained from culture after CMV antigen stimulation. Source of these receptors: a human donor in good health (CMV status not recorded). Some clones in this sample may be carry-over from other donors' samples.

This clonotype was seen only once. This chain links TRBV6-8 with TRBJ1-2; D unresolved. V gave up 5 bases and J gave up 4 bases, with 17 bases separating them. This CDR3 contains 15 residues. Looked up from germline, CDR1 is MNHGY and CDR2 is SAAAGT. CDR3 residues: CASSLTWGSSYGYTF. The CDR3, as DNA: TGTGCCAGCAGTCTGACTTGGGGTAGTAGCTATGGCTACACCTTC.

The chain joins TRBV7-2 to TRBJ1-4, with a possible D match to TRBD1 (5 bases). The germline V and J ends were trimmed by 8 bases and 0 bases, with 10 bases remaining between them. This CDR3 spans 14 amino acids. Per germline, CDR1 SGHTA and CDR2 FQGNSA. This chain's CDR3 is CASGGTTTNEKLFF. DNA of the CDR3: TGTGCCAGCGGAGGGACTACAACTAATGAAAAACTGTTTTTT.

This clonotype was recorded at least ten times. The J gene is TRBJ2-3, the V gene TRBV6-1; 11 bases match TRBD2. This CDR3 contains 17 residues. The V segment lost 1 base and the J segment 5 bases; nucleotides outside the gene matches: 8. Germline V CDR1 and CDR2: MNHNS, SASEGT. CDR3 sequence (DNA): TGTGCCAGCAGTGAAGAGGCTAGCGGGGGGCTGGTAGATACGCAGTATTTT. Amino acid sequence: CASSEEASGGLVDTQYF.

The chain couples TRBV29-1 to TRBJ1-2; no clear D. This CDR3 contains 11 residues. The V and J ends lost 4 bases and 5 bases respectively, with 8 bases between them. Per the germline V gene, CDR1 is SQVTM and CDR2 is ANQGSEA. CDR3 DNA: TGCAGCGTTGGAGTGGGGTATGGCTACACCTTC. As protein: CSVGVGYGYTF.

This clonotype was seen repeatedly, ten times or more. The V call is TRBV6-1, the J call TRBJ1-1; perhaps TRBD1 as D (5 bases). This CDR3 spans 13 amino acids. V lost 5 bases and J 2 bases, leaving 9 bases between the germline ends. Germline V gene data show CDR1 as MNHNS and CDR2 as SASEGT. The chain's CDR3 is CASSFDSNTEAFF. In DNA, the CDR3 is TGTGCCAGCAGTTTCGACAGCAACACTGAAGCTTTCTTT.

The chain couples TRBV4-1 to TRBJ1-1; unclear D gene. Trimming shortened V by 0 bases and J by 2 bases, and 10 bases separated the two germline ends. The CDR3 loop spans 15 amino acids. Germline V gene lookup returns CDR1 MGHRA and CDR2 YSYEKL. CDR3 sequence (DNA): TGCGCCAGCAGCCAAGATGGCGCGGGAAACACTGAAGCTTTCTTT. Translating it yields CASSQDGAGNTEAFF.

V gene TRBV11-1 combines with J gene TRBJ2-1, with D possibly being TRBD1 (6 bases). The CDR3 consists of 17 residues. V was pared by 3 bases and J by 0 bases, with 15 bases between. Per germline, CDR1 SGHAT and CDR2 FQDESV (reference sequence). The CDR3 is CASSFTFGQSSYNEQFF. CDR3 coding DNA: TGTGCCAGCAGCTTCACTTTTGGACAGAGCTCCTACAATGAGCAGTTCTTC.

This clonotype was seen only a few times. This chain joins TRBV15 and TRBJ2-3, with D possibly matching TRBD2 (5 bases). The CDR3 is 16 amino acids. Deletions cut 1 base from V and 2 bases from J, with 13 bases between. Germline V gene sequence: CDR1 LNHNV, CDR2 YYDKDF (reference sequence). CDR3 DNA: TGTGCCACCAGCAGAGCTTCCCTAGCTTACACAGATACGCAGTATTTT. It is translated as CATSRASLAYTDTQYF.

This clonotype appeared a few times. The chain joins TRBV6-4 to TRBJ2-7; 15 nucleotides align to TRBD2. The CDR3 contains 21 residues. CDR1 is MRHNA and CDR2 is SNTAGT in the germline V gene. Losses at the gene ends were 7 bases for V and 3 bases for J; bases not matched to a gene: 22. CDR3 amino acids: CASISHRSEGTSGGKNYEQYV. The CDR3 region has the DNA TGTGCCAGCATCTCCCATCGGAGCGAAGGGACTAGCGGGGGGAAAAACTACGAGCAGTACGTC.